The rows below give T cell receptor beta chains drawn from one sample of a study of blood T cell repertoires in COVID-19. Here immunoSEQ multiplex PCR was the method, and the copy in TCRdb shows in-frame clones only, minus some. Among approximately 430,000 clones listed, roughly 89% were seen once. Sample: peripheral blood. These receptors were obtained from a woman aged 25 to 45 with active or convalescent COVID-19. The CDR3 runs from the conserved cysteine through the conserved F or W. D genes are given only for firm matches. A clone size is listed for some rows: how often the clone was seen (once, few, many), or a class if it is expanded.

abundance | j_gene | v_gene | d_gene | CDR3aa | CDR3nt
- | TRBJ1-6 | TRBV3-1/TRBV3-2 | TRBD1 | CASSQRQGQTPLHF | TGTGCCAGCAGCCAAAGACAGGGACAGACACCCCTCCACTTT
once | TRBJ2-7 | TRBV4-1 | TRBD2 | CASSQEVLAGSSYEQYF | TGCGCCAGCAGCCAGGAGGTTCTAGCGGGATCCTCCTACGAGCAGTACTTC
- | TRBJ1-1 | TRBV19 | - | CASTSTPGASGMNTEAFF | TGTGCCAGTACCTCAACACCAGGGGCCTCGGGCATGAACACTGAAGCTTTCTTT
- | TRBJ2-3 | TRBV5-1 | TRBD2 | CASTIKAGGDTDTQYF | TGCGCCAGCACCATCAAAGCGGGAGGGGACACAGATACGCAGTATTTT
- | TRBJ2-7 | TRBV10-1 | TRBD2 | CASSRQGLAGGLPSSYEQYF | TGCGCCAGCAGTCGCCAAGGACTAGCGGGGGGCCTACCGAGCTCCTACGAGCAGTACTTC
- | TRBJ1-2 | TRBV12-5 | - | CASGSGYGYTF | TGTGCTAGTGGTTCCGGCTATGGCTACACCTTC
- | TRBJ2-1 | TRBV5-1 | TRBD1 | CASSFGQGYNEQFF | TGCGCCAGCAGCTTTGGACAGGGTTACAATGAGCAGTTCTTC
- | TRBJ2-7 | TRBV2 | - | CASSPQGRPYEQYF | TGTGCCAGCAGTCCACAGGGTCGGCCCTACGAGCAGTACTTC
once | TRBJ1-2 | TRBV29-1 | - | CSVTENYGYTF | TGCAGCGTAACCGAGAACTATGGCTACACCTTC
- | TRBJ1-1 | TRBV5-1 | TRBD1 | CASSLARTGGNEAFF | TGCGCCAGCAGCTTGGCAAGGACAGGGGGCAATGAAGCTTTCTTT
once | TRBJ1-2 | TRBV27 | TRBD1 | CASSLSMNPGQGFGYTF | TGTGCCAGCAGTTTATCGATGAATCCGGGACAGGGTTTTGGCTACACCTTC
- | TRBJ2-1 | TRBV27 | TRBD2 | CASSTLPGRGSWNEQFF | TGTGCCAGCAGTACCCTACCCGGGAGGGGGTCGTGGAATGAGCAGTTCTTC
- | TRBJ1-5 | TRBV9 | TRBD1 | CASSPGGGIGNQPQHF | TGTGCCAGCAGCCCAGGGGGCGGAATAGGCAATCAGCCCCAGCATTTT
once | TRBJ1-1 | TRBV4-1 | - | CASSRTLGEAVEAFF | TGCGCCAGCAGCCGAACCCTCGGGGAGGCCGTCGAAGCTTTCTTT
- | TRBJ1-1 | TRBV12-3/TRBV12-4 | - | CASSTRAGMAFF | TGTGCCAGCAGTACCCGGGCGGGGATGGCTTTCTTT
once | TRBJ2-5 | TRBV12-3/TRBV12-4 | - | CASSRGIQETQYF | TGTGCCAGCAGTCGGGGTATCCAAGAGACCCAGTACTTC
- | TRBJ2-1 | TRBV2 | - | CASSRRGPKTRGYNEQFF | TGTGCCAGCAGCCGGCGGGGGCCAAAAACAAGGGGCTACAATGAGCAGTTCTTC
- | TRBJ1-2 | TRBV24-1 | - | CATSDSQGIHGYTF | TGTGCCACCAGTGATTCACAGGGCATTCATGGCTACACCTTC
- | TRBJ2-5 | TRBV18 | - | CASSLGAGAQETQYF | TGTGCCAGCTCACTGGGGGCGGGAGCGCAAGAGACCCAGTACTTC
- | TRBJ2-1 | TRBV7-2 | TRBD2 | CASSQEAGVNNEQFF | TGTGCCAGCAGCCAAGAAGCGGGAGTAAACAATGAGCAGTTCTTC
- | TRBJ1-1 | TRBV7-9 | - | CASSHTVGQGDTEAFF | TGTGCCAGCAGCCACACCGTGGGACAAGGGGACACTGAAGCTTTCTTT
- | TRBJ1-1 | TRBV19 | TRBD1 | CASSIQGALNTEAFF | TGTGCCAGTAGTATCCAGGGGGCCTTGAACACTGAAGCTTTCTTT
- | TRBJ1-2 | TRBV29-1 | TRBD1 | CSVGTGNYGYTF | TGCAGCGTCGGGACAGGGAACTATGGCTACACCTTC
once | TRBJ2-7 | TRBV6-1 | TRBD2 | CASSELAGGYEQYF | TGTGCCAGCAGTGAACTAGCGGGGGGCTACGAGCAGTACTTC
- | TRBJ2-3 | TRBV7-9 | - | CASSPLATSTDTQYF | TGTGCCAGCAGCCCTCTAGCGACTAGCACAGATACGCAGTATTTT
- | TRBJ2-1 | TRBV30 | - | CAWSKGALNEQFF | TGTGCCTGGAGTAAAGGGGCTCTCAATGAGCAGTTCTTC
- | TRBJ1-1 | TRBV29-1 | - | CSVEELGANTEAFF | TGCAGCGTTGAAGAGCTAGGGGCGAACACTGAAGCTTTCTTT
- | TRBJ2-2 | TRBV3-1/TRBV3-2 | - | CASSQDQVVNTGELFF | TGTGCCAGCAGCCAAGATCAAGTAGTGAACACCGGGGAGCTGTTTTTT
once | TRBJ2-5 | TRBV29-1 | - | CSVEGEAGVIETQYF | TGCAGCGTTGAAGGCGAGGCAGGGGTGATAGAGACCCAGTACTTC
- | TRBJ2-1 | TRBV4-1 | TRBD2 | CASSRLAGDSEQFF | TGCGCCAGCAGCCGACTAGCGGGAGATAGTGAGCAGTTCTTC
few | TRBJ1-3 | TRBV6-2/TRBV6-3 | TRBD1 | CASSPATGENAGNTIYF | TGTGCCAGCAGTCCCGCAACAGGGGAGAACGCCGGAAACACCATATATTTT
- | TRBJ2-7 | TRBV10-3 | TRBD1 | CAIRGAGGEYEQYF | TGTGCCATCCGCGGGGCAGGGGGCGAGTACGAGCAGTACTTC